These 14 T cell receptor beta chains share one sample of origin, sequenced in a study of blood T cell repertoires in COVID-19. The protocol was immunoSEQ multiplex PCR, while the TCRdb copy is restricted to in-frame clones and leaves out a portion. Of some 160,000 clones listed, around 90% are singletons. The material sequenced was peripheral blood. The receptors shown here come from a man aged 55 to 70 with acute or convalescent COVID-19.

The V call is TRBV5-1, the J call TRBJ2-7; TRBD1 might be the D (5 bases). V was clipped by 0 bases and J by 6 bases, with 16 bases between them. This CDR3 contains 15 residues. Germline V gene lookup returns CDR1 SGHRS and CDR2 YFSETQ. CDR3 DNA: TGCGCCAGCAGCTTGGGGACAAAGGTGTTTGGCGAGCAGTACTTC. As protein: CASSLGTKVFGEQYF.

This chain connects TRBV5-1 to TRBJ1-1; weak D call: TRBD1 (6 bases). V was clipped by 0 bases and J by 0 bases, with 15 bases between them. CDR3 length: 17 amino acids. Germline V CDR1 and CDR2: SGHRS, YFSETQ. The CDR3: CASSLVGGPSMNTEAFF. CDR3 nucleotide sequence: TGCGCCAGCAGCTTGGTGGGGGGGCCAAGTATGAACACTGAAGCTTTCTTT. Full variable domain (missing parts from reference TRBV5-1 and TRBJ1-1): KAGVTQTPRYLIKTRGQQVTLSCSPISGHRSVSWYQQTPGQGLQFLFEYFSETQRNKGNFPGRFSGRQFSNSRSEMNVSTLELGDSALYLCASSLVGGPSMNTEAFFGQGTRLTVV.

The chain carries TRBV18 and TRBJ2-7, with D possibly being TRBD1 (6 bases). V was pared by 2 bases and J by 5 bases, with 22 bases between. Per germline, CDR1 KGHSH and CDR2 LQKENI. The CDR3 runs 17 residues. CDR3 protein: CASSPFDTNTGSHEQYF. CDR3 sequence (DNA): TGTGCCAGCTCACCATTCGACACCAATACAGGGTCCCACGAGCAGTACTTC.

A note on this clone: One end of the junction is discordant with germline, which a read error may explain. The chain recombines TRBV7-7 with TRBJ2-5; 9 positions agree with TRBD2. Germline-derived CDR1 and CDR2 are SSHAT and FNYEAQ (reference sequence). The CDR3 extends over 16 amino acids. In DNA, the CDR3 is TGTGCTAGCAGCTTAGTGGCGGGGGGGCCGTTAGAGACCCAGTACTTC. It specifies CASSLVAGGPLETQYF.

The chain recombines TRBV5-8 with TRBJ2-2; TRBD1 is a possible D gene (5 bases). The CDR3 runs 14 residues. The germline V gene has CDR1 SGHTS and CDR2 YDEGEE. Trimming cost V 0 bases and J 7 bases, with 10 bases left between them. CDR3 nucleotides: TGTGCCAGCAGCTTGGCCGCAGGGATCGGGGAGCTGTTTTTT. It codes for CASSLAAGIGELFF.

The gene calls are TRBV6-5 and TRBJ2-3; D is perhaps TRBD1 (6 bases). Germline loops: CDR1 MNHEY, CDR2 SVGAGI. With 6 bases removed from V and 0 bases from J, the gap between germline ends came to 13 bases. The CDR3 covers 15 residues. The DNA for the CDR3 is TGTGCCAGCAGCCTACAGGGTCCAAGCACAGATACGCAGTATTTT. Amino acid sequence: CASSLQGPSTDTQYF.

The gene calls are TRBV6-2 or TRBV6-3 and TRBJ2-1; possibly TRBD2 for D (6 bases). CDR3 length: 12 residues. The germline CDR1 and CDR2 sequences are MNHEY and SVGEGT. Trimming took 1 base from V and 9 from J, leaving 7 bases between them. The CDR3 nucleotides read TGTGCCAGCAGTTACTACGGGGGTGAGCAGTTCTTC. Translating it yields CASSYYGGEQFF.

The chain employs TRBV7-8 and TRBJ2-7; 9 bases agree with TRBD2. The V segment lost 1 base and the J segment 3 bases; nucleotides outside the gene matches: 4. The CDR3 consists of 15 residues. In germline, CDR1 is SGHVS, CDR2 FQNEAQ. CDR3 bases: TGTGCCAGCAGCTTAGTGGGCGGGGGGGGCTACGAGCAGTACTTC. Translation gives CASSLVGGGGYEQYF.

J is TRBJ2-3 and V is TRBV5-4; D gene uncertain. Trimming removed 4 bases from V and 4 bases from J, with 13 bases in between. The CDR3 sequence is 14 residues long. Germline CDR1 and CDR2: SGHNT and YYREEE (reference sequence). This CDR3 is CASSPTSTSDTQYF. In DNA form, the CDR3 reads TGTGCCAGCAGCCCCACCTCCACTTCAGATACGCAGTATTTT.

The J gene is TRBJ1-2, the V gene TRBV6-1; 7 bases fit TRBD1. Germline V gene sequence: CDR1 MNHNS, CDR2 SASEGT. J lost 3 bases, V lost 3 bases, and 7 bases had no gene match. The CDR3 runs 15 residues. The CDR3 region is CASSEENRGDYGYTF. The CDR3 DNA reads as TGTGCCAGCAGTGAGGAAAACAGGGGCGACTATGGCTACACCTTC.

J is TRBJ1-2 and V is TRBV5-1, with 7 nucleotides matching TRBD1. The ends lost 2 bases at V and 6 bases at J; junction bases unmatched: 7. There are 14 residues in the CDR3. Germline V gene sequence: CDR1 SGHRS, CDR2 YFSETQ. CDR3: CASSFKQGSDGYTF. CDR3 bases: TGCGCCAGCAGCTTCAAACAGGGGTCCGATGGCTACACCTTC.

This clone came up once. This chain uses TRBV11-2 with TRBJ1-1; D is possibly TRBD1 (6 bases). Per germline, CDR1 SGHAT and CDR2 FQNNGV. Trimming shortened V by 6 bases and J by 1 base, and 12 bases separated the two germline ends. The CDR3 loop spans 14 amino acids. CDR3 protein: CASSLDSSNTEAFF. CDR3 DNA sequence: TGTGCCAGCAGTCTGGACAGCTCGAACACTGAAGCTTTCTTT.

The J gene is TRBJ1-2, the V gene TRBV30; TRBD1 agrees at 12 bases. The CDR3 length is 18 residues. CDR1 and CDR2 (germline): GTSNPN, SVGIG (reference sequence). Unmatched junction bases numbered 13, after V lost 3 bases and J lost 2 bases. In DNA form, the CDR3 reads TGTGCCTGGAGAGCCTCCGGGACAGGGGGCAATTGGAACTATGGCTACACCTTC. Protein: CAWRASGTGGNWNYGYTF.

This chain uses TRBV30 with TRBJ1-4; the D is unclear. This CDR3 is 15 amino acids long. Trimming removed 5 bases from V and 3 bases from J, with 16 bases in between. The germline gives CDR1 GTSNPN, CDR2 SVGIG (reference sequence). As DNA, the CDR3 is TGTGCCTGGGGCCCAGGCGGGGTCGCTAATGAAAAACTGTTTTTT. Translated, it gives CAWGPGGVANEKLFF.